Presented here are 6 T cell receptor beta chains from one specimen sequenced in a study of cytomegalovirus exposure and HLA in healthy donors. Use of 60 Vbeta and 13 Jbeta primers characterized the PCR. Profiling relied on immunoSEQ multiplex PCR, and the TCRdb table lists in-frame clones only, not all of them. Of approximately 130,000 clones in the sample, around 86% are singletons; the top ten hold roughly 2.4%. The sequenced sample was PBMCs. The receptors here all came from a middle-aged woman in good health and CMV-seronegative.

The chain carries TRBV23-1 and TRBJ1-5; 10 bases are a match to TRBD1. TRBV23-1 is treated as an ORF (open reading frame) with a function not yet certain. After removal of 7 bases from V and 2 bases from J, the junction contained 23 bases not matched to a gene. This CDR3 is built from 21 residues. CDR3 bases: TGCGCCAGCACTATCCGTGGTGTGGGACAGGGGCGAAATTTGGGCAATCAGCCCCAGCATTTT. This translates into CASTIRGVGQGRNLGNQPQHF.

A note on this clone: Mismatch with germline at one junction end may stem from a read error. The chain carries TRBV5-4 and TRBJ1-1, with a possible D match to TRBD1 (5 bases). The CDR3 has 15 residues. The germline V gene encodes CDR1 SGHNT and CDR2 YYREEE (reference sequence). This CDR3 is CVSSLGIGGNTEAFF. The CDR3 bases are TGTGTCAGCAGCTTGGGGATCGGGGGGAACACTGAAGCTTTCTTT.

The chain has TRBV2 and TRBJ2-3, with 10 bases that match TRBD2. CDR1 SNHLY and CDR2 FYNNEI come from the germline V gene. The CDR3 spans 15 residues. V was clipped by 5 bases and J by 2 bases; unmatched bases: 4. CDR3 amino acids: CASSPSGGNTDTQYF. For the CDR3, the DNA is TGTGCCAGCAGTCCTAGCGGGGGAAACACAGATACGCAGTATTTT.

In its sample, this clone was seen a few times. The chain carries TRBV4-1 and TRBJ1-1; perhaps TRBD1 as D (5 bases). Trimming shortened V by 7 bases and J by 0 bases, and 12 bases separated the two germline ends. Per germline, CDR1 MGHRA and CDR2 YSYEKL. The CDR3 has 14 amino acids. The CDR3 protein is CASTRGSLNTEAFF. CDR3 in DNA: TGCGCCAGCACCCGGGGGTCCCTGAACACTGAAGCTTTCTTT.

The rearrangement uses TRBV11-2 and TRBJ2-1; 9 positions agree with TRBD2. The CDR3 sequence is 16 residues long. In germline, CDR1 is SGHAT, CDR2 FQNNGV. V trimming: 5 bases; J trimming: 4 bases; junction bases outside the gene matches: 9. This chain's CDR3 is CASSPLAGEGYNEQFF. CDR3 nucleotides: TGTGCCAGCAGCCCTTTAGCGGGAGAAGGATACAATGAGCAGTTCTTC.

This chain links TRBV5-1 with TRBJ2-2; 7 bases match TRBD2. The V gene end was trimmed by 1 base and the J gene end by 2 bases; junction bases not matched to a gene: 5. Germline-derived CDR1 and CDR2 are SGHRS and YFSETQ. The CDR3 runs 16 residues. CDR3 DNA: TGCGCCAGCAGCTTGTTCCCTAGCGGAAACACCGGGGAGCTGTTTTTT. It specifies CASSLFPSGNTGELFF.